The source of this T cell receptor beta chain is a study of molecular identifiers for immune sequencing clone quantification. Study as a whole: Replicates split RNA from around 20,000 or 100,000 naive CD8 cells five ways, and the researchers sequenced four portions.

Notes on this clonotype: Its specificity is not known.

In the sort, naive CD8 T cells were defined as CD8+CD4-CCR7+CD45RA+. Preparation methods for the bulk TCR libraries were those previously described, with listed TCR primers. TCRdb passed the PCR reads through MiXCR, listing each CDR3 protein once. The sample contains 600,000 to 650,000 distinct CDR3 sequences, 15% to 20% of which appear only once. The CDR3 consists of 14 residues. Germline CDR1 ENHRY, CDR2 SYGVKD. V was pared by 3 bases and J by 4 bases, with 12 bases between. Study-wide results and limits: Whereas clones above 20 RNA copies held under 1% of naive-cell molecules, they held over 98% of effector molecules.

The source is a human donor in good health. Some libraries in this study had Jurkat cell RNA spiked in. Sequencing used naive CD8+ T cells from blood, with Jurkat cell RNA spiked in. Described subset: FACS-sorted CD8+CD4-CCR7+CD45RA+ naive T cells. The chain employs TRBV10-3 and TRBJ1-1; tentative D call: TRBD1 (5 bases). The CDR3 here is CAISEPGMGTEAFF. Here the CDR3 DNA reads TGTGCCATCAGTGAACCAGGGATGGGCACTGAAGCTTTCTTT.